The following is a TCR beta chain sequence with its context. Time point specified: pre-sensitization, week 0. The sample's treatment: therapeutic diphenylcyclopropenone sensitization with weekly scalp DPC. Blood draws came first, before each patch test. This record belongs to a study of human T cells and chemical hapten exposure. At the level of the study: 2% DPC applied to a roughly 2 cm by roughly 2 cm arm area sensitized donors. Patch tests delivered 0.01% DPC to the upper back and were evaluated at 6 days.

There are 14 residues in the CDR3. Trimming took 6 bases from V and 7 from J; bases not matched to a gene: 8. Using its own MiXCR run on the RACE reads, TCRdb lists one record per CDR3 protein. This table holds about 51,000 distinct CDR3 sequences, around a tenth found once. The sample consisted of whole blood, taken in connection with sensitization to the hapten diphenylcyclopropenone (DPC). This sequence joins TRBV12-3 or TRBV12-4 and TRBJ1-4, with 7 bases fitting TRBD1. The sequence was collected from a woman aged 40 to 50 with alopecia areata. Some clones in this sample may be carry-over from other donors' samples. This CDR3 reads CASRRQGWAEKLFF. CDR3 coding DNA: TGTGCCAGCAGGAGACAGGGTTGGGCTGAAAAACTGTTTTTT.